This TCR beta chain was recovered during a study of regulatory T cells in long-lasting Graves disease. This clonotype has a count of ten or more. Through Arm-PCR of CDR3 regions and iRepertoire HTBI primers, TCR beta libraries were built. TCRdb fed the multiplex PCR reads into MiXCR, producing one record per CDR3 protein. The table lists around 400,000 distinct CDR3 sequences, 15% to 18% of them singletons, with roughly 20% in the top ten. Indicated time point: newly diagnosed GD, antithyroid drugs for less than 3 months. TCR sequences were obtained from RNA taken from PBMCs. V lost 5 bases and J 0 bases, leaving 16 bases between the germline ends. This CDR3 comprises 17 residues. In germline, CDR1 is SGHTA, CDR2 FQGTGA.

The source was peripheral blood mononuclear cells (PBMCs), collected at new diagnosis, from a patient treated with antithyroid drugs. This rearrangement joins TRBV7-3 to TRBJ2-2; D call uncertain. The receptor was derived from a female donor with Graves disease. CDR3 coding DNA: TGTGCCAGCAGCCCCCGGGTACTTGGCGCGAACACCGGGGAGCTGTTTTTT. It encodes CASSPRVLGANTGELFF.